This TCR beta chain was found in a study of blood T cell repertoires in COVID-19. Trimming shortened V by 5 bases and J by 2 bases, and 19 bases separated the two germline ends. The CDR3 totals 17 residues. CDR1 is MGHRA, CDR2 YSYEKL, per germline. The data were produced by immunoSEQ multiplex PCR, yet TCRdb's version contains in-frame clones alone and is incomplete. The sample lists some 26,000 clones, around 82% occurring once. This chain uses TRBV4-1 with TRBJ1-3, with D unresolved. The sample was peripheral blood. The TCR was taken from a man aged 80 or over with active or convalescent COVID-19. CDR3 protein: CASSSALALAAGNTIYF. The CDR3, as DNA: TGCGCCAGCAGCTCCGCCTTAGCTTTGGCAGCTGGAAACACCATATATTTT.